A single sample gave rise to the 2 T cell receptor beta chains below, sequenced in a study of human T cells and chemical hapten exposure. TCRdb re-called the RACE reads with MiXCR, one entry per CDR3 protein. This sample has around 190,000 distinct CDR3 sequences, with 20% to 25% found just once. Time point denoted: patch test 1, 2 weeks after DPC sensitization. Treatment in this sample: therapeutic diphenylcyclopropenone sensitization with weekly scalp DPC. The sample here was whole blood, taken in connection with sensitization to the hapten diphenylcyclopropenone (DPC). The receptors were sampled from a woman aged 45-65 years with alopecia areata. Some clones in this sample may be carry-over from other donors' samples.

In its sample, this clonotype was seen many times. The chain joins TRBV5-5 to TRBJ2-3; weak D call: TRBD1 (6 bases). Deletions cut 5 bases from V and 4 bases from J, with 17 bases between. The germline gives CDR1 SGHKS, CDR2 YYEKEE (reference sequence). The CDR3 runs to 15 residues. The DNA of the CDR3 is TGTGCCAGCAGAGAGGACAGCCGAGGAGCAGATACGCAGTATTTT. Its protein is CASREDSRGADTQYF.

This clonotype was counted only a few times. The J gene is TRBJ2-7, the V gene TRBV5-1; D is perhaps TRBD1 (5 bases). CDR1 and CDR2 (germline): SGHRS, YFSETQ. CDR3 size: 14 residues. Trimming took 3 bases from V and 6 from J, leaving 16 bases between them. In nucleotides, the CDR3 is TGCGCCAGCAGCTCCCTAACTCTAAGGGGCGAGCAGTACTTC. Translation gives CASSSLTLRGEQYF.